Included here is one T cell receptor beta chain sequence, with context. No antigen is known for it. These data come from a study of T cells in Graves' hyperthyroidism and ophthalmopathy. Study observations and caveats: Ophthalmopathy was told apart from stable hyperthyroidism by a 13 V-J model.

The CDR3 is 15 amino acids. Germline loops: CDR1 SGHKS, CDR2 YYEKEE (reference sequence). Trimming removed 6 bases from V and 3 bases from J, with 16 bases in between. From RNA transcripts, TCR beta CDR3 regions were amplified. During a first-round RT-PCR of the TCR CDR3, the HTBI primer set was used. Via MiXCR, TCRdb re-called the multiplex PCR reads, giving one row per CDR3 protein. The sample has some 420,000 distinct CDR3 sequences; approximately 15% are singletons. Exclusion of a patient resulted from uncontrolled infection, other autoimmune disease, pregnancy or lactation. Clinical symptoms, serum thyroxine and TRAb, thyroid ultrasound and orbital computed tomography together formed the diagnostic basis.

The chain couples TRBV5-5 to TRBJ1-5; maybe TRBD1 (5 bases). The sequenced material came from blood. The origin of this receptor is a woman between 18 and 29 years old with Graves' hyperthyroidism. The CDR3 bases are TGTGCCAGCACCCTCATATGGGGCTTCAATCAGCCCCAGCATTTT. Translation gives CASTLIWGFNQPQHF.